This T cell receptor (beta chain) was captured in a study of blood T cell repertoires in COVID-19. Whole-study context: Material from acute and convalescent COVID-19 was sourced from the United States, Italy and Spain. In each case, the material was cDNA or gDNA derived from T cells, B-cell-depleted T cells, or PBMCs.

This clone is a singleton in its sample. This CDR3 is 14 amino acids long. Trimming shortened V by 4 bases and J by 8 bases, and 16 bases separated the two germline ends. Germline-derived CDR1 and CDR2 are LNHDA and SQIVND (reference sequence). Per the authors' pipeline: Nucleated cell number was recorded as an estimate derived from reference gene primer amplification. Sequenced by immunoSEQ multiplex PCR; TCRdb stores in-frame clones only, minus some. V, J and clone size reflect that table, while D and trimming were determined from the DNA. The sample includes some 180,000 clones, around nine tenths of them seen just once.

The J gene is TRBJ2-3, the V gene TRBV19, with D possibly TRBD2 on 6 matching bases. The sample taken for sequencing was peripheral blood. The receptor's source is a man aged 55 to 70 with active or convalescent COVID-19. The CDR3 DNA is TGTGCCAGTAGTAACCGGGAGATCACGGGTACGCAGTATTTT. Protein: CASSNREITGTQYF.